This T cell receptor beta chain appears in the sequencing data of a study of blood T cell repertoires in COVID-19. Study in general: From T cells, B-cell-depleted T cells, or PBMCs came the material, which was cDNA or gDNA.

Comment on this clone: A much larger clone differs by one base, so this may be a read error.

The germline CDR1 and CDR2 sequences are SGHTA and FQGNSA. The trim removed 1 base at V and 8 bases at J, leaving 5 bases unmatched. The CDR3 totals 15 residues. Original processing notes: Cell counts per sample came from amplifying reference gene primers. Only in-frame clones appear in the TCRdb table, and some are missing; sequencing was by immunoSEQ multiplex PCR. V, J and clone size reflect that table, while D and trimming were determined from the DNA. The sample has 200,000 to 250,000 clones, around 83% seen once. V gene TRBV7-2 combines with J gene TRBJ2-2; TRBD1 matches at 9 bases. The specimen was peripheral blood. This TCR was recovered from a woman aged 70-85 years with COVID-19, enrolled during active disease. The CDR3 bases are TGTGCCAGCAGCTTAGGACAGGGGGGCTTGGGGGAGCTGTTTTTT. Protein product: CASSLGQGGLGELFF.